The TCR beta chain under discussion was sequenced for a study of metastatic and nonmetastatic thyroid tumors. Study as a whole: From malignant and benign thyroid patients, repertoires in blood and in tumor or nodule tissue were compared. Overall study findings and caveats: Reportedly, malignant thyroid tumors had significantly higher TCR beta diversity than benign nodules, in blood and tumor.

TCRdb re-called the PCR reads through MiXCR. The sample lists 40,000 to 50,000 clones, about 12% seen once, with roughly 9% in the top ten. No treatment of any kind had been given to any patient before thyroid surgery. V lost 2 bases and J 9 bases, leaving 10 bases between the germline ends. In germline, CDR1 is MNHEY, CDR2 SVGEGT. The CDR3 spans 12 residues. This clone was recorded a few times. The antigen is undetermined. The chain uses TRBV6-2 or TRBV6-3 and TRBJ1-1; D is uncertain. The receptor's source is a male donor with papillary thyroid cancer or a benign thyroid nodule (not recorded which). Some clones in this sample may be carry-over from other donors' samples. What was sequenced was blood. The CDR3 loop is CASSYPSAKAFF. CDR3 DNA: TGTGCCAGCAGTTACCCCTCGGCCAAAGCTTTCTTT.